What follows are 6 T cell receptor beta chains derived from one specimen sequenced in a study of HIV-infected children after antiretroviral therapy interruption. RNA-based 3' RACE libraries used unique molecular identifiers. TCRdb recomputed calls from the 3' RACE reads with MiXCR, one row per CDR3 protein. The table has about 89,000 distinct CDR3 sequences, around 6.9% seen once. Stated treatment: PENTA 11 planned treatment interruption arm or continuous ART arm. Material: CD45RA+ CD4+ T cells from PBMCs, pooled from several time points, obtained from a donor given antiretroviral therapy, either interrupted or continuous. Subset specified: naive CD4+ CD45RA+ CD45RO- T cells. These receptors were taken from a pool of human donors with HIV.

This clonotype has a count of ten or more. The V and J genes are TRBV19 and TRBJ2-1; 7 nucleotides match TRBD2. Germline loops: CDR1 LNHDA, CDR2 SQIVND (reference sequence). This CDR3 contains 16 residues. Losses at the gene ends were 3 bases for V and 5 bases for J; bases not matched to a gene: 10. The CDR3 DNA is TGTGCCAGTAGTATTACCGGGACTATGGGGAACAATGAGCAGTTCTTC. Its protein is CASSITGTMGNNEQFF.

This rearrangement joins TRBV20-1 to TRBJ2-5; D uncertain. V lost 0 bases, J lost 5 bases, and 1 base lay in between. In germline, CDR1 is DFQATT, CDR2 SNEGSKA (reference sequence). The CDR3 loop spans 10 amino acids. The CDR3 DNA is TGCAGTGCTAGAGACGAGACCCAGTACTTC. This encodes CSARDETQYF.

This clonotype was recorded many times. This chain joins TRBV27 and TRBJ2-5; D possibly corresponds to TRBD1 (6 bases). Germline V gene sequence: CDR1 MNHEY, CDR2 SMNVEV (reference sequence). V was shortened by 3 bases and J by 5 bases, with 10 bases between the two germline ends. The CDR3 totals 13 residues. CDR3 in amino acids: CASSFDRRETQYF. The CDR3 DNA reads as TGTGCCAGCAGTTTCGACAGGCGGGAGACCCAGTACTTC.

This clonotype has ten or more counts. The chain carries TRBV11-3 and TRBJ2-1; 7 nucleotides line up with TRBD2. V gave up 1 base and J gave up 5 bases; unmatched junction bases: 5. This CDR3 is built from 15 residues. The germline V gene has CDR1 SGHNT and CDR2 YENEEA. The CDR3 DNA is TGTGCCAGCAGCTTAGGGGCGGGAGCTAACAATGAGCAGTTCTTC. As protein: CASSLGAGANNEQFF. The complete variable domain, with remaining parts taken from reference TRBV11-3 and TRBJ2-1, reads EAGVVQSPRYKIIEKKQPVAFWCNPISGHNTLYWYLQNLGQGPELLIRYENEEAVDDSQLPKDRFSAERLKGVDSTLKIQPAELGDSAVYLCASSLGAGANNEQFFGPGTRLTVL.

This clonotype appeared many times. V usage is TRBV28 and J usage is TRBJ1-5; D may be TRBD1 (6 bases). The CDR3 has 14 amino acids. The germline CDR1 and CDR2 sequences are MDHEN and SYDVKM. V was shortened by 2 bases and J by 2 bases, with 7 bases between the two germline ends. CDR3 region: CASSLGGRNQPQHF. The CDR3 bases are TGTGCCAGCAGTTTAGGGGGCCGCAATCAGCCCCAGCATTTT.

This clonotype has a handful of counts. V is TRBV30 and J is TRBJ2-7; unclear D gene. This CDR3 contains 15 residues. V lost 2 bases, J lost 1 base, and 15 bases lay in between. CDR1 is GTSNPN and CDR2 is SVGIG in the germline V gene (reference sequence). The CDR3 protein is CAWSHPISRSYEQYF. CDR3 DNA: TGTGCCTGGAGTCACCCGATTTCAAGATCCTACGAGCAGTACTTC.